What follows are 16 T cell receptor beta chains derived from one specimen sequenced in a study of shared clonotypes between healthy human individuals. Clones were read by immunoSEQ multiplex PCR, and TCRdb kept only the in-frame ones, dropping some. The sample includes approximately 1,500,000 clones, roughly 96% of them seen just once. Specimen: naive CD4+ T cells sorted from blood. This sample's subset: CD45RA+ positively selected. Every receptor here comes from a man aged 30 to 39 in good health.

The genes are TRBV7-9 and TRBJ1-5; D unresolved. Germline V gives CDR1 SEHNR, CDR2 FQNEAQ (reference sequence). This CDR3 has 15 amino acids. V shed 1 base and J shed 0 bases, with 7 bases lying between them. The CDR3 nucleotides are TGTGCCAGCAGCTTAGGGCAGCATAGCAATCAGCCCCAGCATTTT. It yields the protein CASSLGQHSNQPQHF. The full variable domain, in which reference TRBV7-9 and TRBJ1-5 provide the parts outside the CDR3, is DTGVSQNPRHKITKRGQNVTFRCDPISEHNRLYWYRQTLGQGPEFLTYFQNEAQLEKSRLLSDRFSAERPKGSFSTLEIQRTEQGDSAMYLCASSLGQHSNQPQHFGDGTRLSIL.

The chain employs TRBV5-1 and TRBJ1-1; D is uncertain. Germline V gene sequence: CDR1 SGHRS, CDR2 YFSETQ. CDR3 size: 15 residues. The V and J ends lost 4 bases and 0 bases respectively, with 13 bases between them. CDR3 loop: CASSRPFGMNTEAFF. CDR3 bases: TGCGCCAGCAGCAGACCATTCGGGATGAACACTGAAGCTTTCTTT.

The chain carries TRBV28 and TRBJ2-6; D not resolved. The CDR3 covers 11 residues. Per germline, CDR1 MDHEN and CDR2 SYDVKM. Trimming removed 11 bases from V and 2 bases from J, with 4 bases in between. DNA for the CDR3: TGTGCCTCGACTGGGGCCAACGTCCTGACTTTC. This encodes CASTGANVLTF.

The chain recombines TRBV6-1 with TRBJ2-7; D is ambiguous. The CDR3 is 11 residues long. Deletions cut 5 bases from V and 3 bases from J, with 5 bases between. Germline CDR1 MNHNS, CDR2 SASEGT. The CDR3 region is CASSRNYEQYF. The CDR3 DNA reads TGTGCCAGCAGTCGGAACTACGAGCAGTACTTC.

The chain has TRBV19 and TRBJ2-1, with D perhaps matching TRBD1 or TRBD2 (5 bases each). CDR1 is LNHDA, CDR2 SQIVND, per germline (reference sequence). Between the trimmed V and J ends, which lost 6 bases and 12 bases, there was a span of 12 bases. CDR3 length: 11 residues. DNA for the CDR3: TGTGCCAGTAGCCGAACGGGACGGCAGTTCTTC. Amino acids: CASSRTGRQFF.

The chain uses TRBV30 and TRBJ1-5; D uncertain. Germline V gene data show CDR1 as GTSNPN and CDR2 as SVGIG (reference sequence). V lost 4 bases to trimming and J lost 0 bases, with 10 bases between them. The CDR3 consists of 14 residues. CDR3 protein: CAWTQTYSNQPQHF. The CDR3 DNA reads TGTGCCTGGACACAAACCTATAGCAATCAGCCCCAGCATTTT.

In its sample, this clone was seen once. The chain recombines TRBV5-4 with TRBJ2-7; D possibly matches TRBD1 or TRBD2 (5 bases each). Germline V lookup: CDR1 SGHNT, CDR2 YYREEE (reference sequence). CDR3 size: 16 residues. V was clipped by 1 base and J by 0 bases, with 14 bases between them. CDR3: CASSLSSAGTSYEQYF. In DNA, the CDR3 is TGTGCCAGCAGCTTGTCCTCGGCAGGGACCTCCTACGAGCAGTACTTC.

This clone was seen only once. The J gene is TRBJ2-7, the V gene TRBV5-1; 10 bases are a match to TRBD1. The CDR3 consists of 15 residues. Germline loops: CDR1 SGHRS, CDR2 YFSETQ. J gave up 4 bases and V 0 bases, and 4 bases lay outside the gene matches. This CDR3 is CASSLAGQGVYEQYF. CDR3 DNA: TGCGCCAGCAGCTTGGCCGGACAGGGGGTATACGAGCAGTACTTC.

The genes are TRBV28 and TRBJ1-5, with 8 bases that match TRBD1. V gave up 6 bases and J gave up 0 bases; unmatched junction bases: 4. Germline V gene data show CDR1 as MDHEN and CDR2 as SYDVKM. This CDR3 has 15 residues. CDR3 loop: CASSVTGGSNQPQHF. CDR3 sequence (DNA): TGTGCCAGCAGCGTTACAGGGGGTAGCAATCAGCCCCAGCATTTT. Using reference TRBV28 and TRBJ1-5 for the parts outside the CDR3, the full variable domain is DVKVTQSSRYLVKRTGEKVFLECVQDMDHENMFWYRQDPGLGLRLIYFSYDVKMKEKGDIPEGYSVSREKKERFSLILESASTNQTSMYLCASSVTGGSNQPQHFGDGTRLSIL.

The genes are TRBV7-2 and TRBJ2-1; D possibly corresponds to TRBD1 (6 bases). CDR3 length: 17 residues. V was pared by 2 bases and J by 0 bases, with 14 bases between. Germline CDR1 reads SGHTA; CDR2 reads FQGNSA. CDR3 in DNA: TGTGCCAGCAGCTTACCGGGACATTTTAGCTCCTACAATGAGCAGTTCTTC. It codes for CASSLPGHFSSYNEQFF.

This chain connects TRBV1 to TRBJ2-3; TRBD2 is the table's D call, not checked against the DNA. TRBV1 corresponds to a pseudogene. CDR3 length equals 19 residues. The CDR3 coding sequence is TGCACCAGCAGCCGACCTAGCGGGAATCCCCACCTTAACACAGATACGCAGTATTTT. Translated: CTSSRPSGNPHLNTDTQYF.

The DNA of the CDR3 is TGTGCCAGCAGCGTGAGCCTAAGAGAGACCCAGTACTTC. Amino acids: CASSVSLRETQYF. This chain links TRBV9 with TRBJ2-5; D is uncertain. Germline CDR1 and CDR2: SGDLS and YYNGEE. Trimming shortened V by 2 bases and J by 4 bases, and 9 bases separated the two germline ends. The CDR3 consists of 13 residues.

This clone showed up just once. The J gene is TRBJ2-7, the V gene TRBV28; 7 bases fit TRBD2. Germline CDR1 and CDR2: MDHEN and SYDVKM. Unmatched junction bases numbered 11, after V lost 7 bases and J lost 2 bases. The CDR3 contains 15 residues. CDR3 region: CASTLGGRVPYEQYF. The CDR3 DNA reads TGTGCCAGCACCCTCGGGGGGAGGGTACCCTACGAGCAGTACTTC.

The V gene is TRBV10-3, the J gene TRBJ2-2; perhaps TRBD1 as D (6 bases). Germline loops: CDR1 ENHRY, CDR2 SYGVKD. The CDR3 loop spans 17 amino acids. The V and J ends lost 0 bases and 1 base respectively, with 12 bases between them. The CDR3 DNA reads as TGTGCCATCAGTGAGTCGAGACAGGCTGAGAACACCGGGGAGCTGTTTTTT. Protein: CAISESRQAENTGELFF.

The J gene is TRBJ2-7, the V gene TRBV2; D remains ambiguous. Deletions cut 7 bases from V and 4 bases from J, with 11 bases between. The CDR3 contains 12 residues. From germline, CDR1 is SNHLY and CDR2 FYNNEI. CDR3 residues: CASIDYNYEQYF. The CDR3 bases are TGTGCCAGCATCGATTATAATTACGAGCAGTACTTC.

The genes are TRBV7-2 and TRBJ1-5; 7 bases agree with TRBD1. The germline V gene has CDR1 SGHTA and CDR2 FQGNSA. V was pared by 1 base and J by 0 bases, with 3 bases of the junction left unmatched. The CDR3 contains 16 residues. CDR3: CASSLVGGGSNQPQHF. The CDR3 DNA sequence: TGTGCCAGCAGCTTAGTAGGGGGCGGTAGCAATCAGCCCCAGCATTTT. The full variable domain, in which reference TRBV7-2 and TRBJ1-5 provide the parts outside the CDR3, is GAGVSQSPSNKVTEKGKDVELRCDPISGHTALYWYRQSLGQGLEFLIYFQGNSAPDKSGLPSDRFSAERTGGSVSTLTIQRTQQEDSAVYLCASSLVGGGSNQPQHFGDGTRLSIL.